These T cell receptor beta chains were read from a single sample in a study of blood T cell repertoires in COVID-19. TCRdb keeps only in-frame clones here, not all; method: immunoSEQ multiplex PCR. There are a few hundred thousand clones in the sample; approximately 85% occur only once, and 0.75% to 1% lies in the top ten. Sequenced input: PBMCs or T cells enriched from blood (not recorded which). All receptors derive from a woman in her thirties who had recovered from COVID-19. Both conserved end residues are part of each CDR3.

V gene,CDR3 protein
TRBV19,CASSRLAGVGKGTDTQYF
TRBV27,CASSLTGIGYTF
TRBV19,CVAGKNTGELFF
TRBV5-6,CASSDRQGLIGANVLTF
TRBV23-1,CASSHRNTGFTEAFF
TRBV7-2,CASSLWWPSGNNTQYF
TRBV29-1,CSVSGGSAKNIQYF
TRBV5-1,CASSLAGTVPTYEQYF
TRBV15,CATSSYGTSGYNEQFF
TRBV6-2/TRBV6-3,CASSSRDYSGNEQFF
TRBV24-1,CATTDRLPPGEKLFF
TRBV20-1,CSASRLGGGDRGYEQYF
TRBV9,CASSGGAWGGYTF
TRBV10-3,CAISGAASYEQYF
TRBV7-2,CASSDKFNYGYTF
TRBV21-1,CASSKREGKGYEQYF
TRBV7-9,CASSLDGGDEQFF
TRBV30,CAWSVRSGRASGELFF
TRBV5-1,CASSPNAVDYEQYF
TRBV27,CASSRDRDLRGYTF
TRBV13,CASSFSGPAYEQYF
TRBV18,CASSPRGDQPQHF
TRBV6-5,CATSPGNYGYTF
TRBV27,CASSLSSLAGVGEQFF
TRBV28,CATHRGRFSGNTIYF
TRBV11-2,CASSLAVRTASSGNTIYF
TRBV30,CAWTRERTGRNTEAFF
TRBV30,CAWSGVLRGEAFF
TRBV30,CAWSVRQGWGGYTF
TRBV20-1,CSASSLAGAVGEQFF
TRBV28,CASSFSRYEQYF
TRBV2,CASSDIYAGSEKLFF